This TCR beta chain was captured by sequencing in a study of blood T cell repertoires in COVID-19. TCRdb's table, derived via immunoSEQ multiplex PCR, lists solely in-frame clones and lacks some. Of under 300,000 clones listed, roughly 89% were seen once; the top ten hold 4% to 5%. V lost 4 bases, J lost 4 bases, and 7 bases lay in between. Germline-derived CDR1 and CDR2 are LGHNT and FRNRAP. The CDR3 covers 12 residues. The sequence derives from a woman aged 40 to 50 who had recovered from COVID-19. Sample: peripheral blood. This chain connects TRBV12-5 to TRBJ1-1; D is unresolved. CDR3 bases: TGTGCTAGTGGTTCACGGAGCACTGAAGCTTTCTTT. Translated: CASGSRSTEAFF.